The 7 T cell receptor beta chains below all came from one sample that was sequenced in a study of early T cells in non-severe SARS-CoV-2 infection. MiXCR was run by TCRdb on the 5' RACE reads, yielding one entry per CDR3 protein. The table records 40,000 to 55,000 distinct CDR3 sequences, over 9% of them present only once. Sequenced input: whole blood. These receptor sequences come from an adult who was a healthcare worker with PCR-confirmed SARS-CoV-2 infection or an uninfected control (not recorded which).

Only one count was recorded for this clonotype. The chain couples TRBV27 to TRBJ2-6; tentative D call: TRBD2 (5 bases). Trimming removed 6 bases from V and 8 bases from J, with 14 bases in between. The CDR3 has 14 amino acids. Germline CDR1 MNHEY, CDR2 SMNVEV (reference sequence). CDR3 DNA sequence: TGTGCCAGCAGGTCCCCCGCCGGGACCAACGTCCTGACTTTC. It encodes CASRSPAGTNVLTF.

The chain couples TRBV12-5 to TRBJ2-1; D unresolved. CDR1 is LGHNT and CDR2 is FRNRAP in the germline V gene. The CDR3 consists of 11 residues. The V end lost 5 bases, the J end lost 8 bases, and 7 bases lay between the germline ends. The CDR3 DNA reads TGTGCTAGTGGTCCCCTTGATGAGCAGTTCTTC. As protein: CASGPLDEQFF.

This clonotype was counted many times. The chain carries TRBV19 and TRBJ2-4, with 8 bases fitting TRBD2. With V trimmed by 4 bases and J by 0 bases, 8 bases remained unmatched. The CDR3 has 17 amino acids. CDR1 is LNHDA and CDR2 is SQIVND in the germline V gene (reference sequence). The DNA of the CDR3 is TGTGCCAGTAGTACCCCCGGGAGGGAGATAGCCAAAAACATTCAGTACTTC. Translating it yields CASSTPGREIAKNIQYF.

This clonotype was observed at least ten times. This chain joins TRBV4-2 and TRBJ2-2; 9 bases line up with TRBD2. CDR1 and CDR2 (germline): LGHNA, YNFKEQ. The CDR3 sequence is 16 residues long. J was trimmed by 7 bases and V by 2 bases; bases with no gene match: 8. The DNA for the CDR3 is TGTGCCAGCAGCCAATCCACCGGGACTAGCCTCGGGGAGCTGTTTTTT. Encoded protein: CASSQSTGTSLGELFF.

This clonotype occurred many times. The DNA of the CDR3 is TGTGCCAGCAGCGAATTCCGGGACAGGGGTGAAAAACTGTTTTTT. It is translated as CASSEFRDRGEKLFF. The chain employs TRBV7-2 and TRBJ1-4, with 10 bases identical to TRBD1. Germline CDR1 is SGHTA and CDR2 is FQGNSA. The CDR3 covers 15 residues. J gave up 7 bases and V 5 bases, and 7 bases lay outside the gene matches.

This clonotype was counted between two and nine times. The J gene is TRBJ1-3, the V gene TRBV29-1; TRBD1 aligns across 7 bases. CDR3 length equals 14 residues. Germline CDR1 reads SQVTM; CDR2 reads ANQGSEA. The V segment lost 5 bases and the J segment 9 bases; nucleotides outside the gene matches: 13. The CDR3 region has the DNA TGCAGCGTTCCCGGGACAGAAGGCTTAGGCACCATATATTTT. Protein product: CSVPGTEGLGTIYF.

The chain is built from TRBV28 and TRBJ2-5; 11 nucleotides align to TRBD2. Unmatched junction bases numbered 7, after V lost 1 base and J lost 3 bases. The CDR3 runs to 17 residues. The germline CDR1 and CDR2 sequences are MDHEN and SYDVKM. The CDR3 nucleotides read TGTGCCAGCAGTTTATCCTTACTAGCGGGAGTCAAAGAGACCCAGTACTTC. Its translation: CASSLSLLAGVKETQYF.